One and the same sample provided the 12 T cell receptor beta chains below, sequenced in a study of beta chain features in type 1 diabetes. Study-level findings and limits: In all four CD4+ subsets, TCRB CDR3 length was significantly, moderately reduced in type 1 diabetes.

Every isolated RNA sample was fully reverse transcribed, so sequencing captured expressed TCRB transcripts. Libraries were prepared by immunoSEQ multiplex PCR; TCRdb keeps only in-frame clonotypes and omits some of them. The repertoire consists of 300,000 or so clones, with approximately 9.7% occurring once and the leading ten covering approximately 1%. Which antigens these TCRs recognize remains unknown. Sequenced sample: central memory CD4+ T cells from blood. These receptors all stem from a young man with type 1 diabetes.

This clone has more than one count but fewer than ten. This CDR3 is CSVEHPSGAHYGYTF. DNA for the CDR3: TGCAGCGTTGAACACCCAAGCGGGGCCCACTATGGCTACACCTTC. This chain uses TRBV29-1 with TRBJ1-2; the D gene is possibly TRBD1 (5 bases). Trimming shortened V by 2 bases and J by 3 bases, and 16 bases separated the two germline ends. Germline CDR1 and CDR2: SQVTM and ANQGSEA. The CDR3 is made up of 15 amino acids. The full variable domain, in which reference TRBV29-1 and TRBJ1-2 provide the parts outside the CDR3, is SAVISQKPSRDICQRGTSLTIQCQVDSQVTMMFWYRQQPGQSLTLIATANQGSEATYESGFVIDKFPISRPNLTFSTLTVSNMSPEDSSIYLCSVEHPSGAHYGYTFGSGTRLTVV.

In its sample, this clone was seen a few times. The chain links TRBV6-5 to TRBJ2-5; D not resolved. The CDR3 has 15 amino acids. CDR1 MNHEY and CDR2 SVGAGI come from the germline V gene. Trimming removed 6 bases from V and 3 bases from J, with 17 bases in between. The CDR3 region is CASSSNSAAEETQYF. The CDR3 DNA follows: TGTGCCAGCAGCTCTAATTCGGCAGCAGAAGAGACCCAGTACTTC.

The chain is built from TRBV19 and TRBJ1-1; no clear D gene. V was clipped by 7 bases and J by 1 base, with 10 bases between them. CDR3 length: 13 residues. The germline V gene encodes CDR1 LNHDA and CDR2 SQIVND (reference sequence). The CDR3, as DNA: TGTGCCAGTAAAAACTCGAGGAACACTGAAGCTTTCTTT. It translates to CASKNSRNTEAFF.

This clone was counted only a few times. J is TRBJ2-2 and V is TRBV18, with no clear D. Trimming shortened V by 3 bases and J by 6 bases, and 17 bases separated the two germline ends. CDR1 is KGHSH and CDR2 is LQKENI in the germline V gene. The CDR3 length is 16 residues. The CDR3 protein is CASSPSRSAESGELFF. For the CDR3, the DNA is TGTGCCAGCTCACCTTCACGGTCTGCTGAATCCGGGGAGCTGTTTTTT.

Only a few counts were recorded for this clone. The CDR3 is CASSVAPADGEREQFF. In DNA, the CDR3 is TGTGCCAGCAGCGTAGCCCCAGCGGATGGGGAGCGGGAGCAGTTCTTC. The V gene is TRBV9, the J gene TRBJ2-1; D may be TRBD2 (5 bases). The germline V and J ends were trimmed by 0 bases and 10 bases, with 20 bases remaining between them. CDR1 and CDR2 from the germline V gene are SGDLS and YYNGEE. The CDR3 has 16 amino acids.

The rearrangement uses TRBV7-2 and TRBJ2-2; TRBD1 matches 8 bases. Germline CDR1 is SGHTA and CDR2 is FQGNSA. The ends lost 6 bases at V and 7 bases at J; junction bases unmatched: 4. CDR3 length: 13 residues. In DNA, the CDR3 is TGTGCCAGCAGTGCAGGGGGCGTCGGGGAGCTGTTTTTT. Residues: CASSAGGVGELFF.

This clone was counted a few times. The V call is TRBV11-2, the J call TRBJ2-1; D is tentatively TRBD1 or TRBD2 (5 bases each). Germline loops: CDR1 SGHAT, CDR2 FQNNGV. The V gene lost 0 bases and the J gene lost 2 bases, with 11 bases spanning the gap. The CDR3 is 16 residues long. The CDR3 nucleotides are TGTGCCAGCAGCTTAGATGGGACGGCCCCCTACAATGAGCAGTTCTTC. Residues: CASSLDGTAPYNEQFF.

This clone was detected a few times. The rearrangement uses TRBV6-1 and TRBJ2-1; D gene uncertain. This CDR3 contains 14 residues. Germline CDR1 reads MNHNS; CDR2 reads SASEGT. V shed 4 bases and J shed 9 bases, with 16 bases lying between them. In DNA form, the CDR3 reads TGTGCCAGCAGTGGAGTGGCCTACAACGGTGAGCAGTTCTTC. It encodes CASSGVAYNGEQFF.

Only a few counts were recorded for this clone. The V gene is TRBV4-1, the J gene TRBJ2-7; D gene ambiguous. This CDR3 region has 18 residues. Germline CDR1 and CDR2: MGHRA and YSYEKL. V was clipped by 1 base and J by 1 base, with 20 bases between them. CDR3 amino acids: CASSQGYFSAGGSYEQYF. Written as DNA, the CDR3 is TGCGCCAGCAGCCAAGGTTACTTCTCGGCTGGTGGGTCCTACGAGCAGTACTTC.

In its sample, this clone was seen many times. In DNA form, the CDR3 reads TGTGCCATCAGTCCGGACAGGGTGGGGACTGAAGCTTTCTTT. This sequence encodes CAISPDRVGTEAFF. The V gene is TRBV10-3, the J gene TRBJ1-1; 8 nucleotides line up with TRBD1. Germline loops: CDR1 ENHRY, CDR2 SYGVKD. The CDR3 totals 14 residues. The ends lost 5 bases at V and 5 bases at J; junction bases unmatched: 7.

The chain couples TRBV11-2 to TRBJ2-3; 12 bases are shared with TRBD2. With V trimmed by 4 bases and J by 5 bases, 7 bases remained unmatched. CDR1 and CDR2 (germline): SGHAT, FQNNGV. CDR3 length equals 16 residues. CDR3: CASSSHGLAGRDTQYF. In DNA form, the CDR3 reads TGTGCCAGCAGCTCTCACGGACTAGCGGGGCGAGATACGCAGTATTTT.

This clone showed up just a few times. Here the CDR3 reads CASSYTGGGYNSPLHF. The DNA for the CDR3 is TGTGCCAGCAGTTACACAGGGGGCGGGTATAATTCACCCCTCCACTTT. The J gene is TRBJ1-6, the V gene TRBV6-5; 9 nucleotides line up with TRBD1. CDR1 MNHEY and CDR2 SVGAGI come from the germline V gene. V lost 2 bases and J lost 4; bases outside the gene matches: 3. The CDR3 runs to 16 residues.